A selection of T cell receptor beta chains follows, all from one sample in a study of T-cell reconstitution after alpha-beta-depleted transplantation in children. TCRdb fed the PCR reads into MiXCR, producing one record per CDR3 protein. This sample has more than 200,000 distinct CDR3 sequences, with roughly 25% found just once. Sequenced here: PBMCs, mostly from graft donor cells, sampled 360 days after TCRalphabeta/CD19-depleted stem cell transplant. Receptor source: a female patient aged 2-15 years who had a stem cell transplant for congenital amegakaryocytic thrombocytopenia, so the T cells may come from the graft donor. Each CDR3 is given with its conserved first and last residue. The D gene is left open where the match is weak. Some rows mark clone size as missing; the rest say once, few, many or name a class of expanded clone.

J gene: TRBJ2-1
D gene: TRBD2
V gene: TRBV3-1
clone size: -
CDR3 DNA: TGTGCCAGCACGGCGGGAGGGTATTACAATGAGCAGTTCTTC
CDR3 protein: CASTAGGYYNEQFF

J gene: TRBJ2-7
D gene: -
V gene: TRBV6-1
clone size: -
CDR3 DNA: TGTGCCAGCAAGCCCACAGGGTGGGACGAGCAGTACTTC
CDR3 protein: CASKPTGWDEQYF

J gene: TRBJ1-3
D gene: -
V gene: TRBV12-3/TRBV12-4
clone size: few
CDR3 DNA: TGTGCCAGCAGTTTCCTGCGGAGAGGGGAATGGGCAGACCACGGGAACACCATATATTTT
CDR3 protein: CASSFLRRGEWADHGNTIYF

J gene: TRBJ2-3
D gene: -
V gene: TRBV7-9
clone size: -
CDR3 DNA: TGTGCCAGCAGCCTTTTGGGGGGACCTTCCCCAGATACGCAGTATTTT
CDR3 protein: CASSLLGGPSPDTQYF

J gene: TRBJ2-3
D gene: TRBD1
V gene: TRBV7-2
clone size: few
CDR3 DNA: TGTGCCAGCAGCTTACCGCCCGGGACAGGGGGCGCCGGGGATACGCAGTATTTT
CDR3 protein: CASSLPPGTGGAGDTQYF

J gene: TRBJ2-2
D gene: -
V gene: TRBV7-8
clone size: -
CDR3 DNA: TGTGCCAGCAGCTTAGTAGTTGGAACCGGGGAGCTGTTTTTT
CDR3 protein: CASSLVVGTGELFF

J gene: TRBJ2-1
D gene: TRBD2
V gene: TRBV3-1
clone size: -
CDR3 DNA: TGTGCCAGCAGCCAAGAGCGGGGGGTCCCGAGCTCCTACAATGAGCAGTTCTTC
CDR3 protein: CASSQERGVPSSYNEQFF

J gene: TRBJ1-1
D gene: -
V gene: TRBV28
clone size: -
CDR3 DNA: TGTGCCAGCAGGCACCGTCCGGGTATGAACACTGAAGCTTTCTTT
CDR3 protein: CASRHRPGMNTEAFF

J gene: TRBJ2-7
D gene: -
V gene: TRBV9
clone size: few
CDR3 DNA: TGTGCCAGCAGCGTAGGTCTGGCCGATTCCTACGAGCAGTACTTC
CDR3 protein: CASSVGLADSYEQYF

J gene: TRBJ1-2
D gene: TRBD1
V gene: TRBV20-1
clone size: -
CDR3 DNA: TGCAGTGCCCTACCGGGACAGAACTATGGCTACACCTTC
CDR3 protein: CSALPGQNYGYTF

J gene: TRBJ2-7
D gene: TRBD2
V gene: TRBV2
clone size: few
CDR3 DNA: TGTGCCAGCAGTCCCCGGACAGCGGGGGCACCCTACGAGCAGTACTTC
CDR3 protein: CASSPRTAGAPYEQYF

J gene: TRBJ1-2
D gene: TRBD1
V gene: TRBV6-5
clone size: few
CDR3 DNA: TGTGCCAGCAGTTACTCCTACTTTACAGGGGTTAATGGCTACACCTTC
CDR3 protein: CASSYSYFTGVNGYTF

J gene: TRBJ2-1
D gene: -
V gene: TRBV2
clone size: -
CDR3 DNA: TGTGCCAGCATTGAGAGGAACTCCTACAATGAGCAGTTCTTC
CDR3 protein: CASIERNSYNEQFF

J gene: TRBJ2-1
D gene: TRBD2
V gene: TRBV24-1
clone size: -
CDR3 DNA: TGTGCCACCAGTGATGCAAGCGGGAGCGTCGCATTCGATGAGCAGTTCTTC
CDR3 protein: CATSDASGSVAFDEQFF

J gene: TRBJ2-3
D gene: -
V gene: TRBV6-5
clone size: many
CDR3 DNA: TGTGCCAGCAGCAACTACCGCACAGATACGCAGTATTTT
CDR3 protein: CASSNYRTDTQYF

J gene: TRBJ2-7
D gene: TRBD2
V gene: TRBV6-1
clone size: -
CDR3 DNA: TGTGCCAGCAGCAGACTAGCGGGGACGGACTACGAGCAGTACTTC
CDR3 protein: CASSRLAGTDYEQYF

J gene: TRBJ2-3
D gene: -
V gene: TRBV6-1
clone size: -
CDR3 DNA: TGTGCCAGCAGTACCAGGAGACGCACAGATACGCAGTATTTT
CDR3 protein: CASSTRRRTDTQYF

J gene: TRBJ2-3
D gene: -
V gene: TRBV4-3
clone size: -
CDR3 DNA: TGCGCCAGCAGCCAAGAAGCCCGGTGGGGCACAGATACGCAGTATTTT
CDR3 protein: CASSQEARWGTDTQYF

J gene: TRBJ2-7
D gene: -
V gene: TRBV5-1
clone size: -
CDR3 DNA: TGCGCCAGCAGCTGGGACTCCACCTACGAGCAGTACTTC
CDR3 protein: CASSWDSTYEQYF

J gene: TRBJ1-6
D gene: -
V gene: TRBV6-1
clone size: -
CDR3 DNA: TGTGCCAGCAGGCCGGGACGGCGAAATTCACCCCTCCACTTT
CDR3 protein: CASRPGRRNSPLHF

J gene: TRBJ2-7
D gene: -
V gene: TRBV27
clone size: many
CDR3 DNA: TGTGCCAGCAGTATGCCGGCGGACAGCTCCTACGAGCAGTACTTC
CDR3 protein: CASSMPADSSYEQYF

J gene: TRBJ1-3
D gene: TRBD1
V gene: TRBV4-1
clone size: -
CDR3 DNA: TGCGCCAGCAGCCGATCTAACTCGGGACAGACGTCCTCTGGAAACACCATATATTTT
CDR3 protein: CASSRSNSGQTSSGNTIYF

J gene: TRBJ1-4
D gene: -
V gene: TRBV7-8
clone size: few
CDR3 DNA: TGTGCCAGCAGCCTGCCGTCTAGGGGGGGTGAAAAACTGTTTTTT
CDR3 protein: CASSLPSRGGEKLFF

J gene: TRBJ2-1
D gene: -
V gene: TRBV3-1
clone size: few
CDR3 DNA: TGTGCCAGCAGCCAGACTAGGGGTGAGCAGTTCTTC
CDR3 protein: CASSQTRGEQFF